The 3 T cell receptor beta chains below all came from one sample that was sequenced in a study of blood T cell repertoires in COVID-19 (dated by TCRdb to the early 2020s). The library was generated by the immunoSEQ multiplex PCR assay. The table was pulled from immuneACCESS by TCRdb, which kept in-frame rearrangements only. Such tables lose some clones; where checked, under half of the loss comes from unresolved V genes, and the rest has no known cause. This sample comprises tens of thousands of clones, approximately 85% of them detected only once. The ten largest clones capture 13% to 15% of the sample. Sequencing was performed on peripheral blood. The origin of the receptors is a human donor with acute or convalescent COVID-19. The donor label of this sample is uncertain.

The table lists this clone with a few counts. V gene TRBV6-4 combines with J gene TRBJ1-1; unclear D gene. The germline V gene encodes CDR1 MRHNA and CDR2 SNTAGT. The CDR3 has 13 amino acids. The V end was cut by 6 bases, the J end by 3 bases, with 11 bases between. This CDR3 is CASRAHGDTEAFF. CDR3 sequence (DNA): TGTGCCAGCAGGGCCCATGGTGACACTGAAGCTTTCTTT.

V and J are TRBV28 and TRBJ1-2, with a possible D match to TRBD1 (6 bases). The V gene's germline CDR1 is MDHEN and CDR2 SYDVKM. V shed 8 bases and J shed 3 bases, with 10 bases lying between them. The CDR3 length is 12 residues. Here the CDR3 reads CASGWTDYGYTF. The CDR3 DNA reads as TGTGCCAGCGGATGGACAGACTATGGCTACACCTTC.

CDR3 region: CASSRTRTSGGADTQYF. The CDR3 coding sequence is TGTGCCAGCAGCCGGACCAGGACTAGCGGGGGGGCGGATACGCAGTATTTT. J is TRBJ2-3 and V is TRBV7-8, with 15 nucleotides matching TRBD2. The CDR3 covers 17 residues. Trimming at V came to 5 bases and at J to 6 bases, leaving 9 bases not matched to a gene. Germline V gives CDR1 SGHVS, CDR2 FQNEAQ.